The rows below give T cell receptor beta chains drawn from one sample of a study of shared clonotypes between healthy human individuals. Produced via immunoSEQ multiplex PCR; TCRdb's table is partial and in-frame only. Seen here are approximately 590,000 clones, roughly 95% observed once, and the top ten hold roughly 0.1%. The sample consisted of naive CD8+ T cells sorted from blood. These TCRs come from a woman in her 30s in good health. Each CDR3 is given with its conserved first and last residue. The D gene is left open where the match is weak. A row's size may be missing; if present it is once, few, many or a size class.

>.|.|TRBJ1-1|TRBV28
CASSLSGEGITEAFF
TGTGCCAGCAGTTTATCAGGGGAAGGGATCACTGAAGCTTTCTTT
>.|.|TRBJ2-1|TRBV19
CASSITNTAYNEQFF
TGTGCCAGTAGTATAACCAACACCGCCTACAATGAGCAGTTCTTC
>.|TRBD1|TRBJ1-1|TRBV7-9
CASSLDGTGVLAEAFF
TGTGCCAGCAGCTTAGATGGGACAGGGGTTTTGGCTGAAGCTTTCTTT
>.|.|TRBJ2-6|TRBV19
CASSIYSGANVLTF
TGTGCCAGTAGCATTTACTCTGGGGCCAACGTCCTGACTTTC
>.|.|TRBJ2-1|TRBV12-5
CASGPDREDEQFF
TGTGCTAGTGGTCCCGACAGGGAGGATGAGCAGTTCTTC
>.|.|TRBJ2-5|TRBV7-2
CASSLAAQGGQETQYF
TGTGCCAGCAGCTTAGCAGCCCAAGGGGGACAAGAGACCCAGTACTTC
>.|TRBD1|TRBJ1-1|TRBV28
CASRRGHTEAFF
TGTGCCAGTCGGAGGGGGCACACTGAAGCTTTCTTT
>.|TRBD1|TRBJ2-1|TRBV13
CASSRQGDEQFF
TGTGCCAGCAGCCGACAGGGTGATGAGCAGTTCTTC
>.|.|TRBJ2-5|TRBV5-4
CASSPPSGETQYF
TGTGCCAGCAGCCCACCCAGCGGAGAGACCCAGTACTTC
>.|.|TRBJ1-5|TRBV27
CASSFPNQPQHF
TGTGCCAGCAGTTTTCCTAATCAGCCCCAGCATTTT
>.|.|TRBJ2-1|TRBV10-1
CASSSIDQGYEQFF
TGCGCCAGCAGTTCAATCGACCAGGGCTATGAGCAGTTCTTC
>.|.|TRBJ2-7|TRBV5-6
CASSPTSRYEQYF
TGTGCCAGCAGCCCCACTAGCCGTTACGAGCAGTACTTC
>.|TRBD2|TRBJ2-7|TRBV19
CASSMGLAGVSGREQYF
TGTGCCAGTAGTATGGGACTAGCGGGAGTTTCAGGGCGCGAGCAGTACTTC
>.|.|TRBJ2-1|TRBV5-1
CASSTPGSGIYNEQFF
TGCGCCAGCAGCACCCCGGGTAGCGGAATATACAATGAGCAGTTCTTC
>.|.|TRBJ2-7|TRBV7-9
CASSLHASLPDEQYF
TGTGCCAGCAGTTTACATGCCAGCCTTCCCGACGAGCAGTACTTC
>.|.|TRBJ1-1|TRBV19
CASSIASGLMNTEAFF
TGTGCCAGTAGTATAGCTTCCGGACTGATGAACACTGAAGCTTTCTTT
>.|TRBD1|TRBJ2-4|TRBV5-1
CASSFGTGTLAKNIQYF
TGCGCCAGCAGCTTCGGGACAGGGACGCTAGCCAAAAACATTCAGTACTTC
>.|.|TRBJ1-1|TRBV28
CASSLGGRTEAFF
TGTGCCAGCAGTTTGGGGGGGCGAACTGAAGCTTTCTTT
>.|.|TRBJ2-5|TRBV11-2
CASSLAAETQYF
TGTGCCAGCAGCTTAGCCGCAGAGACCCAGTACTTC
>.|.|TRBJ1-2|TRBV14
CASSARGVIGYTF
TGTGCCAGCAGTGCGAGGGGGGTCATTGGCTACACCTTC
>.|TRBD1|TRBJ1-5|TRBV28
CASARRGPYSNQPQHF
TGTGCCAGCGCCCGCAGGGGGCCTTATAGCAATCAGCCCCAGCATTTT
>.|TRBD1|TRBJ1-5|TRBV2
CASNGTGGTNSNQPQHF
TGTGCCAGCAACGGGACAGGGGGCACGAATAGCAATCAGCCCCAGCATTTT
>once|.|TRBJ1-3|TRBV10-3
CAISEKAFEGNTIYF
TGTGCCATCAGTGAGAAAGCCTTTGAGGGAAACACCATATATTTT
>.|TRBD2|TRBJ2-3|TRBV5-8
CASSLGHQRGLDTQYF
TGTGCCAGCAGTCTGGGACACCAGCGGGGGTTAGATACGCAGTATTTT